A selection of T cell receptor beta chains follows, all from one sample in a study of blood T cell repertoires in COVID-19. Libraries were prepared by immunoSEQ multiplex PCR; TCRdb keeps only in-frame clonotypes and omits some of them. The sample includes 140,000 to 150,000 clones, 75% to 90% of them seen just once. Sequencing was carried out using peripheral blood. These receptors came from a man in his sixties or seventies who had recovered from COVID-19. Each CDR3 is given with its conserved first and last residue.

V gene | CDR3 protein
TRBV10-3 | CAISEFTAVSYNEQFF
TRBV7-2 | CASSSISSSYNEQFF
TRBV11-2 | CASSPGTRPQETQYF
TRBV4-2 | CASSQDLTSGYEQYF
TRBV5-1 | CASSLGQENTEAFF
TRBV20-1 | CSASNQETQYF
TRBV5-1 | CASSLVSGNEQFF
TRBV11-2 | CASRSWAGGSWNEQFF
TRBV18 | CASSPGPGTEAFF
TRBV9 | CASSVYYADTDTQYF
TRBV27 | CASSSLLGQTIYEQYF
TRBV7-3 | CASRGGGTYNEQFF
TRBV27 | CASRPSGSDEQFF
TRBV7-9 | CASSPGQPSYEQYF
TRBV6-6 | CASSFGQGDNYGYTF
TRBV7-3 | CASSLPNNEQFF
TRBV19 | CASGHRGRGEKLFF
TRBV5-1 | CASSLAGTGYEQYF
TRBV5-1 | CASNRVAGSTDTQYF
TRBV4-3 | CASSQDRWETRGEQYF
TRBV12-2 | CASRLAGGRGGYEQYF
TRBV5-4 | CASSPRLAGTDTQYF
TRBV7-2 | CASSPPGLARELFF
TRBV18 | CASSPPAGRRTQYF
TRBV20-1 | CSATQVETQYF
TRBV6-2/TRBV6-3 | CASSDRDSGANVLTF
TRBV18 | CASSLRASTDTQYF
TRBV5-4 | CASSSTGGLSGANVLTF
TRBV6-5 | CASSYTRSYGYTF
TRBV2 | CASSEDGRGTEAFF
TRBV19 | CASSPRGWNTGELFF
TRBV7-9 | CATNGKSTGELFF
TRBV12-3/TRBV12-4 | CASTVSDTGELFF
TRBV5-1 | CASSLDGGREGRRFF
TRBV7-2 | CASSVTGFDFWSTDTQYF
TRBV5-4 | CASSFQGSKNIQYF
TRBV6-5 | CASKSGSTDTQYF
TRBV19 | CASSAGQKANTGELFF
TRBV11-2 | CASSLAAGGDYEQYF
TRBV30 | CAWSPSGRTDTQYF
TRBV5-1 | CASSAGDTPPVVGYTF
TRBV4-1 | CASSRTSPASSGRFF
TRBV4-3 | CASSQDRLAGGAYEQYF
TRBV6-5 | CASRTPGQRFEAFF